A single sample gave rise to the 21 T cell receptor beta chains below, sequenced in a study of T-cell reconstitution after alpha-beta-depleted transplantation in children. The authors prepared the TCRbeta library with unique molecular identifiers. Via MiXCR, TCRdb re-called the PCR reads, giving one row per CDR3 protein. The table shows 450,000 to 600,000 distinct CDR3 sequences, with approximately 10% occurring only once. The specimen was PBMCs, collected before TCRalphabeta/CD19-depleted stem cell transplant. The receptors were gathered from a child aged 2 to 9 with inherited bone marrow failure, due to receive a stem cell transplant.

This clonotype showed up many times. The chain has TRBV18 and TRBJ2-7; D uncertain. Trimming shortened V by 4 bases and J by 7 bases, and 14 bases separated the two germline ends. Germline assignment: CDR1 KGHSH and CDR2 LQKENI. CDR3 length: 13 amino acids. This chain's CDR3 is CASSQTTRVEQYF. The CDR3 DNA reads TGTGCCAGCTCACAAACGACACGGGTGGAGCAGTACTTC.

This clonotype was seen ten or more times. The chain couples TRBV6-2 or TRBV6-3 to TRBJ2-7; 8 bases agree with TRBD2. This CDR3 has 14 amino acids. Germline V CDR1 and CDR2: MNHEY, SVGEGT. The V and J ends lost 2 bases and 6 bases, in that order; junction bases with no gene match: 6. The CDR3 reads CASSYQREYPEQYF. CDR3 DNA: TGTGCCAGCAGTTACCAGCGGGAGTACCCCGAGCAGTACTTC.

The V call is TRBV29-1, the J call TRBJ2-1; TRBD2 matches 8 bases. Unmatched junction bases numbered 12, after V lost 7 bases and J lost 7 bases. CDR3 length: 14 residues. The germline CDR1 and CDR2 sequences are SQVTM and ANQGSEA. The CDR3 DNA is TGCAGCGCCACCCCGGGGGGGGGGTGGAATGAGCAGTTCTTC. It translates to CSATPGGGWNEQFF.

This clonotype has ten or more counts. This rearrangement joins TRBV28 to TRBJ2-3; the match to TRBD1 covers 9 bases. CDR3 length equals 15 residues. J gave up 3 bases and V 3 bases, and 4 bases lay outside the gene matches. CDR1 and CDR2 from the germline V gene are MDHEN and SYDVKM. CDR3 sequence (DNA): TGTGCCAGCAGTTTCCAAGGACAGGGGACAGATACGCAGTATTTT. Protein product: CASSFQGQGTDTQYF.

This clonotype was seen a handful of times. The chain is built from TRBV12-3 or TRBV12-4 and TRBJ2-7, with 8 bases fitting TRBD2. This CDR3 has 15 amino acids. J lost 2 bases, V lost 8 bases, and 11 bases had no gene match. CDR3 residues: CASSRGGYSTYEQYF. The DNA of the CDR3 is TGTGCCAGCTCCCGCGGGGGGTATTCCACCTACGAGCAGTACTTC.

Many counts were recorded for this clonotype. The CDR3 reads CASSQDGSGSGDEQYF. In nucleotides, the CDR3 is TGCGCCAGCAGCCAAGACGGTAGCGGGAGTGGGGACGAGCAGTACTTC. This chain joins TRBV4-3 and TRBJ2-7, with 9 bases matching TRBD2. The CDR3 runs 16 residues. J lost 5 bases, V lost 0 bases, and 8 bases had no gene match. Germline values: CDR1 LGHNA, CDR2 YSLEER.

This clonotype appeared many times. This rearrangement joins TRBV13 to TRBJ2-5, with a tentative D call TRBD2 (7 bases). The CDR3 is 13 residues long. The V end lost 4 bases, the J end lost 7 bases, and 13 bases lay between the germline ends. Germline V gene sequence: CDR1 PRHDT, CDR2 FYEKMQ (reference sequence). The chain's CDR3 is CASSSQRGGTQYF. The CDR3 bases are TGTGCCAGCAGCTCACAGAGGGGGGGGACCCAGTACTTC.

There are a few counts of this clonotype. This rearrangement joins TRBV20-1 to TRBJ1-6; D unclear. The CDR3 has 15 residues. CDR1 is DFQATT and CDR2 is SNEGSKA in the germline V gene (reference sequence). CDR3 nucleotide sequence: TGCAGCCCAAGGGCCCCACGGCCCTATAATTCACCCCTCCACTTT. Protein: CSPRAPRPYNSPLHF.

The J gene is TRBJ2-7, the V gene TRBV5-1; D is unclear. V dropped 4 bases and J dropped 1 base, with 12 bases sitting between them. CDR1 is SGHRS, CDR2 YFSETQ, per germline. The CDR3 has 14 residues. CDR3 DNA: TGCGCCAGCAGCGCCTGGGGTGAATCCTACGAGCAGTACTTC. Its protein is CASSAWGESYEQYF.

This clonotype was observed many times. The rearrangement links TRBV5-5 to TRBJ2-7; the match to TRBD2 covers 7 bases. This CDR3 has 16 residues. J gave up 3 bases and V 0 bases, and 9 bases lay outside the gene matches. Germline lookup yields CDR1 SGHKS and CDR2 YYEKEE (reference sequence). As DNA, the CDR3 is TGTGCCAGCAGCTTGGGGCTAGCGGAAATCGACTACGAGCAGTACTTC. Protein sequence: CASSLGLAEIDYEQYF.

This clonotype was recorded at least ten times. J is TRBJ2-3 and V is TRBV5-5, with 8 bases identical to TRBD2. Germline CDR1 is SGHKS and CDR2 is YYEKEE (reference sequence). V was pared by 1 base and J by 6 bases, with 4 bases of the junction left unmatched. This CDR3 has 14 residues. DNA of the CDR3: TGTGCCAGCAGCTTGTCGGGAGGGCCCGATACGCAGTATTTT. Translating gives CASSLSGGPDTQYF.

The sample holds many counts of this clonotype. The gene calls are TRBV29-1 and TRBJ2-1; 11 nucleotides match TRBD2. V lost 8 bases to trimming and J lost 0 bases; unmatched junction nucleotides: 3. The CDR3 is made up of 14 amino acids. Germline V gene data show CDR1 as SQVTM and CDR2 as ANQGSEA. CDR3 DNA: TGCAGCCATAGCGGGAGGGCCTCCTACAATGAGCAGTTCTTC. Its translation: CSHSGRASYNEQFF.

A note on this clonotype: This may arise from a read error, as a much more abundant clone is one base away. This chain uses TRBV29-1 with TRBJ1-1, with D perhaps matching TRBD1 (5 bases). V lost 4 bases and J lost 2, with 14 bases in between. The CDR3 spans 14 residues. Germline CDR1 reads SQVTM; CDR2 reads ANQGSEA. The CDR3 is CSVVKGKPNTEAFF. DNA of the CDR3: TGCAGCGTTGTCAAGGGGAAGCCCAACACTGAAGCTTTCTTT.

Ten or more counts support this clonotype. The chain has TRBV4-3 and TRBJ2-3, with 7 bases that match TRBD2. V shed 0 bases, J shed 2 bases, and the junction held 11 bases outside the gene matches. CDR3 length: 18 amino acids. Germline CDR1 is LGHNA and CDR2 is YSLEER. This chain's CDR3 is CASSQDPPRGEDTDTQYF. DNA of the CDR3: TGCGCCAGCAGCCAAGATCCCCCCCGGGGGGAGGACACAGATACGCAGTATTTT.

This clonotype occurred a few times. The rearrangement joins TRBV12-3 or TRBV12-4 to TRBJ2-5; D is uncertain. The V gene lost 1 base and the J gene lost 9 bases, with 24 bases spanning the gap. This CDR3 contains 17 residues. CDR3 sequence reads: CASSLVRQGIPGWAQYF. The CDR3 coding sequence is TGTGCCAGCAGTTTAGTTAGACAAGGGATTCCCGGGTGGGCCCAGTACTTC.

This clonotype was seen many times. In DNA, the CDR3 is TGCGCCAGCAGCTTGGCCGGTTCGGGTGAGCAGTTCTTC. Its translation is CASSLAGSGEQFF. The chain joins TRBV5-1 to TRBJ2-1, with no clear D. With 0 bases removed from V and 9 bases from J, the gap between germline ends came to 10 bases. CDR3 length: 13 amino acids. Germline V gene data show CDR1 as SGHRS and CDR2 as YFSETQ.

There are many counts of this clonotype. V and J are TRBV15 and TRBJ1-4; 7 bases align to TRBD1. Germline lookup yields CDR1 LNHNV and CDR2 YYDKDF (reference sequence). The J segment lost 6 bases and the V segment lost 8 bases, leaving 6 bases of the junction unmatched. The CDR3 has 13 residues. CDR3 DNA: TGTGCCACCCTCGGAGGGGGCGATGAAAAACTGTTTTTT. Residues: CATLGGGDEKLFF. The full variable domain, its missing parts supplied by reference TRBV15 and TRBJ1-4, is DAMVIQNPRYQVTQFGKPVTLSCSQTLNHNVMYWYQQKSSQAPKLLFHYYDKDFNNEADTPDNFQSRRPNTSFCFLDIRSPGLGDTAMYLCATLGGGDEKLFFGSGTQLSVL.

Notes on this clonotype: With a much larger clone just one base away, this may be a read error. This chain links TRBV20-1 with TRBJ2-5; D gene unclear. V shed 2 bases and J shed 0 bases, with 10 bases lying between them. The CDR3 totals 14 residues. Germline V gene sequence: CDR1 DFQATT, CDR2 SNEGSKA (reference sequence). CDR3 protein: CSARRRRYQETQYF. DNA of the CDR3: TGCAGTGCTAGAAGGCGGAGATACCAAGAGACCCAGTACTTC.

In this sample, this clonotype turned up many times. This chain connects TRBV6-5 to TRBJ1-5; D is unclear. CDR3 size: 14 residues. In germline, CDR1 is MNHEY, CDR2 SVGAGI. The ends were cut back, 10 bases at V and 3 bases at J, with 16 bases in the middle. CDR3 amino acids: CATSRGPINQPQHF. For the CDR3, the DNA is TGTGCCACATCTCGCGGACCGATCAATCAGCCCCAGCATTTT.

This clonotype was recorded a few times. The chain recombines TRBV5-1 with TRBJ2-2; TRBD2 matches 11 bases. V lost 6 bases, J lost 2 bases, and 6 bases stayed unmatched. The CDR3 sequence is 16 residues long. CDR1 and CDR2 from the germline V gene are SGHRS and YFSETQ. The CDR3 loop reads CASNPGLAENTGELFF. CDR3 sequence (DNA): TGCGCCAGCAACCCGGGACTAGCGGAAAACACCGGGGAGCTGTTTTTT. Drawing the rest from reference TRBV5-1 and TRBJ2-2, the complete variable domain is KAGVTQTPRYLIKTRGQQVTLSCSPISGHRSVSWYQQTPGQGLQFLFEYFSETQRNKGNFPGRFSGRQFSNSRSEMNVSTLELGDSALYLCASNPGLAENTGELFFGEGSRLTVL.

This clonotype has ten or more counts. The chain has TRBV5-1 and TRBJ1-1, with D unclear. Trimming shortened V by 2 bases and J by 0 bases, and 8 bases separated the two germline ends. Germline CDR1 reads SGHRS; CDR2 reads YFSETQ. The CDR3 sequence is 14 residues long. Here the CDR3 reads CASSFIDMNTEAFF. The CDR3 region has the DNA TGCGCCAGCAGCTTTATTGATATGAACACTGAAGCTTTCTTT.